This T cell receptor beta chain was obtained from a study of CD8+ T cells in alopecia areata. Study overall: Administration of oral tofacitinib to treated patients was at 5 to 10 mg twice daily.

Sequencing relied on a cDNA template that was reverse transcribed from extracted RNA. Produced via immunoSEQ multiplex PCR; TCRdb's table is partial and in-frame only. The sample has about 210,000 clones; roughly 64% are singletons. Treatment indicated: oral pan-JAK inhibitor, 5-10 mg twice daily. The CDR3 runs 14 residues. Germline CDR1 LNHDA, CDR2 SQIVND (reference sequence). Germline trimming cut 6 bases from V and 0 bases from J; bases unmatched to any gene: 3. The receptor's source is a human donor with alopecia areata. Source: CD4+ T cells sorted from blood, taken at week 4, from a patient treated with tofacitinib. This chain links TRBV19 with TRBJ1-2, with 8 bases aligning to TRBD1. CDR3 residues: CASRRTGTNYGYTF. Here the CDR3 DNA reads TGTGCCAGTAGGCGGACAGGGACTAACTATGGCTACACCTTC.